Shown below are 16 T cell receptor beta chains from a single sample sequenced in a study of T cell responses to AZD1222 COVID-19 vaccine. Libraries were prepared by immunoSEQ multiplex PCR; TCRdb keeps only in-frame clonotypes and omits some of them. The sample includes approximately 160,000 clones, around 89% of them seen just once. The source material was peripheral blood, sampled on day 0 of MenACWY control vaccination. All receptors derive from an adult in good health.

CDR3 sequence reads: CASSEDGNYGYTF. The CDR3 DNA reads TGTGCCAGCAGTGAAGACGGCAACTATGGCTACACCTTC. The V and J genes are TRBV6-1 and TRBJ1-2; D uncertain. The CDR3 totals 13 residues. Deletions cut 1 base from V and 2 bases from J, with 5 bases between. Per the germline V gene, CDR1 is MNHNS and CDR2 is SASEGT.

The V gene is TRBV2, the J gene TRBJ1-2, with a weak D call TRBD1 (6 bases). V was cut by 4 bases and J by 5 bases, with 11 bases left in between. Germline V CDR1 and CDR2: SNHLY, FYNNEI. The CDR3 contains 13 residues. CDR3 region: CASSVGQRYGYTF. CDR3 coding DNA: TGTGCCAGCAGTGTAGGACAGCGTTATGGCTACACCTTC.

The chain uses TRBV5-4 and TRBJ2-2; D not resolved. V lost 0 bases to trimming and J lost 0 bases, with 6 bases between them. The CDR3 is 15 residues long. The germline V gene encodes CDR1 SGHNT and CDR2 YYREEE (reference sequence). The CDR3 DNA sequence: TGTGCCAGCAGCTTGGCCACCGCGAACACCGGGGAGCTGTTTTTT. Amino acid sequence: CASSLATANTGELFF. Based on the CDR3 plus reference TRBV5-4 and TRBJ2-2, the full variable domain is ETGVTQSPTHLIKTRGQQVTLRCSSQSGHNTVSWYQQALGQGPQFIFQYYREEENGRGNFPPRFSGLQFPNYSSELNVNALELDDSALYLCASSLATANTGELFFGEGSRLTVL.

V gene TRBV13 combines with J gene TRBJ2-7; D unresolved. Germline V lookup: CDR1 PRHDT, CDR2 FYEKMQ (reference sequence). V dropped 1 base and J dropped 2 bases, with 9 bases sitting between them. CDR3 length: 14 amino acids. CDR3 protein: CASSLVGMAYEQYF. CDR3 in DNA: TGTGCCAGCAGCTTAGTTGGGATGGCCTACGAGCAGTACTTC.

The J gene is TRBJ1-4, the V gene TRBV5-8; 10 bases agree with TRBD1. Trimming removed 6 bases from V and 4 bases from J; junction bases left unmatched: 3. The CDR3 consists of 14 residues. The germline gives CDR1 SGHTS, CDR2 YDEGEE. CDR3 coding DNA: TGTGCCAGCATCGGACAGGGGGGTAATGAAAAACTGTTTTTT. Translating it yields CASIGQGGNEKLFF.

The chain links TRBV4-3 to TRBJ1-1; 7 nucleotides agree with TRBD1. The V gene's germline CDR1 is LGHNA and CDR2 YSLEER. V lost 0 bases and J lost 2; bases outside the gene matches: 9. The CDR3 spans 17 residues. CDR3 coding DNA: TGCGCCAGCAGCCAAGACATATCGACAGGGAGCAACACTGAAGCTTTCTTT. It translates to CASSQDISTGSNTEAFF.

The CDR3 region is CASGRTNDQPQHF. CDR3 DNA: TGTGCCAGCGGACGGACTAATGATCAGCCCCAGCATTTT. The V gene is TRBV12-3 or TRBV12-4, the J gene TRBJ1-5; no definite D call. The CDR3 runs 13 residues. Trimming took 8 bases from V and 5 from J, leaving 13 bases between them.

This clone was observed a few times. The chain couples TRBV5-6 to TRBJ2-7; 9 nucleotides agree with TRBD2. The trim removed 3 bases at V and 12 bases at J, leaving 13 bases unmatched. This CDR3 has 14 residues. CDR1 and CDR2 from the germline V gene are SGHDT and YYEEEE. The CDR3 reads CASSYSLAREGTYF. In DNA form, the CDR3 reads TGTGCCAGCAGCTACTCGTTGGCGCGGGAGGGCACGTACTTC. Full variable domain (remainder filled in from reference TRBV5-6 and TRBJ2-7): DAGVTQSPTHLIKTRGQQVTLRCSPKSGHDTVSWYQQALGQGPQFIFQYYEEEERQRGNFPDRFSGHQFPNYSSELNVNALLLGDSALYLCASSYSLAREGTYFGPGTRLTVT.

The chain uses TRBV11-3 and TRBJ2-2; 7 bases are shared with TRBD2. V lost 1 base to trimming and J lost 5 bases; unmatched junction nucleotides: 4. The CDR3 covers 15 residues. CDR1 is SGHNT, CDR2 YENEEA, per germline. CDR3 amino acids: CASSLGGRETGELFF. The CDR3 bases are TGTGCCAGCAGCTTAGGCGGGAGAGAGACCGGGGAGCTGTTTTTT. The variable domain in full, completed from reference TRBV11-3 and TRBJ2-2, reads EAGVVQSPRYKIIEKKQPVAFWCNPISGHNTLYWYLQNLGQGPELLIRYENEEAVDDSQLPKDRFSAERLKGVDSTLKIQPAELGDSAVYLCASSLGGRETGELFFGEGSRLTVL.

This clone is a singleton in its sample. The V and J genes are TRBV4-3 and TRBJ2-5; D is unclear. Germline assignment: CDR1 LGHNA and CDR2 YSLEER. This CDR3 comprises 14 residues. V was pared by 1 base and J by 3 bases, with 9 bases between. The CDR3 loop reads CASSQGVRKETQYF. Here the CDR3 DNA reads TGCGCCAGCAGCCAAGGCGTCAGAAAAGAGACCCAGTACTTC.

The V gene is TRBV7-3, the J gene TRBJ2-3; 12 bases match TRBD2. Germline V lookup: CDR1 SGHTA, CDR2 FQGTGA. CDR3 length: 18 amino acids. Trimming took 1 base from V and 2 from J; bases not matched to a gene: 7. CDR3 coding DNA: TGTGCCAGCAGCTTAAGCCCAGCTAGCGGGGGGGCCACAGATACGCAGTATTTT. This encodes CASSLSPASGGATDTQYF.

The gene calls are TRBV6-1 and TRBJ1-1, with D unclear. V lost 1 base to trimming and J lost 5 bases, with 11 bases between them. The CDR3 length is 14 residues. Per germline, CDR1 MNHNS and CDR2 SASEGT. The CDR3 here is CASSEDWGGTEAFF. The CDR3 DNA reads TGTGCCAGCAGTGAAGACTGGGGAGGGACTGAAGCTTTCTTT.

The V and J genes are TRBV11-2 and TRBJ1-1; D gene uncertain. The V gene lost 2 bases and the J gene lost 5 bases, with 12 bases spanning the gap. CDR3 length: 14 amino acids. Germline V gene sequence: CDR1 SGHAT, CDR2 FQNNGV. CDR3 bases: TGTGCCAGCAGCTTACAGAGAGTGGGGACTGAAGCTTTCTTT. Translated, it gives CASSLQRVGTEAFF.

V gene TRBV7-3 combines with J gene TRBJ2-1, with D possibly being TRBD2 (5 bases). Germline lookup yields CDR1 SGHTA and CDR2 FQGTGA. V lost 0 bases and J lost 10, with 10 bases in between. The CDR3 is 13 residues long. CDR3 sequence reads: CASSLTTEGEQFF. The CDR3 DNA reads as TGTGCCAGCAGCTTAACTACCGAGGGCGAGCAGTTCTTC. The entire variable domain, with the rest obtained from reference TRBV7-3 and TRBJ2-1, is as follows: GAGVSQTPSNKVTEKGKYVELRCDPISGHTALYWYRQSLGQGPEFLIYFQGTGAADDSGLPNDRFFAVRPEGSVSTLKIQRTERGDSAVYLCASSLTTEGEQFFGPGTRLTVL.

CDR3 loop: CASSFTSGSYEQYF. The CDR3 coding sequence is TGTGCCAGCAGCTTTACTAGCGGATCCTACGAGCAGTACTTC. This chain joins TRBV11-2 and TRBJ2-7, with 8 bases aligning to TRBD2. After removal of 3 bases from V and 1 base from J, the junction contained 2 bases not matched to a gene. The CDR3 runs 14 residues. Germline V gene sequence: CDR1 SGHAT, CDR2 FQNNGV.

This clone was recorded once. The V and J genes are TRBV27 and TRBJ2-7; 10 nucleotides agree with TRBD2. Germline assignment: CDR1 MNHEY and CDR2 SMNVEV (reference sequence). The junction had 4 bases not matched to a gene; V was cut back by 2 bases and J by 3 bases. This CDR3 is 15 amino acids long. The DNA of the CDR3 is TGTGCCAGCAGTTTAACTAGCGGGACAGTCTACGAGCAGTACTTC. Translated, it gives CASSLTSGTVYEQYF.